This paragraph reports one TCR beta chain. What this receptor recognizes is not known. No per-base quality is available; no much larger clone lies one base away. The data derive from a study of blood T cell repertoires in COVID-19 (dated by TCRdb to between 2020 and 2021). For context, the study as a whole: Samples covering the acute and convalescent phases of COVID-19 were provided by collaborators in the United States, Italy and Spain. Subjects who had been exposed to COVID-19, were actively infected with it, or had recovered from it provided the deeply sampled blood TCRbeta repertoires that made up the dataset. The repertoires were made available in a free public database intended to serve as a resource for research on the immune response to SARS-CoV-2. Where available, HLA class I and class II types were taken from metadata supplied by the sample provider and were not determined by assay-based typing. Sample metadata almost always included a de-identified subject ID, COVID-19 status, age in years and sex. The prospective study material was composed of cDNA or gDNA derived from T cells, B-cell-depleted T cells, or PBMCs. The samples were drawn from the first 160 participants of the ongoing ImmuneRACE study and from 950 to 1,500 subjects provided by 6 global collaborators. On the study overall, not on this receptor specifically: The amount of clinical and demographic metadata varied by source and participant and was provided uncurated.

Each collaborating institution followed its own protocols to collect whole blood in K2EDTA tubes. For TCRbeta analysis, collaborators shipped samples in one of three forms: frozen whole blood, isolated PBMCs, or DNA extracted from either of those sample types. TCRbeta CDR3 regions were amplified from genomic DNA by means of the immunoSEQ Assay, a bias-controlled multiplex PCR. For the original study's pipeline: Nucleated cell counts per sample were estimated from amplification of reference gene primers within the assay. To quantify the absolute abundance of each unique TCRbeta CDR3 rearrangement, sequence reads were collapsed and filtered. Productive Simpson clonality was computed per sample as the square root of Simpson's diversity index over productive rearrangements. TCRdb re-hosts the immuneACCESS table, in-frame sequences only. Its copies lack some clones; in the studies checked, an unresolved V gene accounts for under half of them, and the cause for the rest is not known. V, J and clone size are those of that table, while D and trimming were read from the DNA. For this sample there are 70,000 to 80,000 clones; approximately 85% appear just once. The ten largest account for about 40% of the sample.

CDR1 MNHNS and CDR2 SASEGT are derived from the germline V gene. The CDR3 runs 16 amino acids, cysteine and phenylalanine included. The sequence is cut down to CDR3 DNA, 48 bases in frame from base 1. V lost 4 bases and J lost 2 bases, and the count of bases not matched to a germline gene is 7. The sequence was obtained from an elderly woman with active or convalescent COVID-19. The sequenced sample consisted of peripheral blood. The chain is assembled from TRBV6-1 and TRBJ1-4; TRBD1 matches 7 bases in the middle. In nucleotide form, the sequence is TGTGCCAGCAGTGCTAGGCCGGGACAGACTAATGAAAAACTGTTTTTT. Its amino acids are CASSARPGQTNEKLFF.